The clone carrying this T cell receptor (beta chain) was observed a single time. Germline loops: CDR1 GTSNPN, CDR2 SVGIG (reference sequence). This CDR3 comprises 15 residues. Trimming took 0 bases from V and 1 from J, leaving 10 bases between them. This sample was included in a study of technical replicates of blood from several donors. Assay used: immunoSEQ multiplex PCR; TCRdb lists only in-frame clones, some missing. The repertoire includes almost 90,000 clones, 94% of them detected once, and 0.24% sits in the top ten. Sequenced: T cells isolated from PBMCs. V is TRBV30 and J is TRBJ1-3; D gene uncertain. The receptor's source is a human donor in good health. The DNA for the CDR3 is TGTGCCTGGAGTGTACGGGTGGTTTCTGGAAACACCATATATTTT. Amino acid sequence: CAWSVRVVSGNTIYF.